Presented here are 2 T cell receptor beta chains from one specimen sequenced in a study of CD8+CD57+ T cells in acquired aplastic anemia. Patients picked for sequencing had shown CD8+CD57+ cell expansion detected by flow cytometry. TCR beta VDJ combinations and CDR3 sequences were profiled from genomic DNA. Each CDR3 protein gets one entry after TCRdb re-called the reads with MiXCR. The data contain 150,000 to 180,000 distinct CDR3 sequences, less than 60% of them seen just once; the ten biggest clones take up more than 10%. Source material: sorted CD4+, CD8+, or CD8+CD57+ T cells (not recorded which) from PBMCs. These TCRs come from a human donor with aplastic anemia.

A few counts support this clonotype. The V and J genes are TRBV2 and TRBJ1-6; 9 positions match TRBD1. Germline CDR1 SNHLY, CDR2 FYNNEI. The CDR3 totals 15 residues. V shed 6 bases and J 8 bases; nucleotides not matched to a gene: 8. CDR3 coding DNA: TGTGCCAGCAGAGGAGGGACAGGGAATTATTCACCCCTCCACTTT. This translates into CASRGGTGNYSPLHF.

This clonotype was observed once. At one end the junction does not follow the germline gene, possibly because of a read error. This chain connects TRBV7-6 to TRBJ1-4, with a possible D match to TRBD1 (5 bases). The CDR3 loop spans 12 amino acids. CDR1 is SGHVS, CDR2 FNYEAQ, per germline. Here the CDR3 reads CASSQRGEKLFF. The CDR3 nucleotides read TGCGCCAGCAGCCAAAGGGGTGAAAAACTGTTTTTT. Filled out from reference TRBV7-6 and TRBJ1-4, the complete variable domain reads GAGVSQSPRYKVTKRGQDVALRCDPISGHVSLYWYRQALGQGPEFLTYFNYEAQQDKSGLPNDRFSAERPEGSISTLTIQRTEQRDSAMYRCASSQRGEKLFFGSGTQLSVL.